The present TCR beta chain was sequenced within a study of technical replicates of blood from a few donors. TCRdb's copy holds only in-frame clones and misses some; the assay was immunoSEQ multiplex PCR. The data contain around 80,000 clones, roughly 98% of them singletons. Trimming shortened V by 7 bases and J by 4 bases, and 18 bases separated the two germline ends. The germline V gene encodes CDR1 MNHEY and CDR2 SMNVEV (reference sequence). The CDR3 runs to 15 residues. The chain links TRBV27 to TRBJ2-3; tentative D call: TRBD2 (5 bases). Material for sequencing was T cells isolated from PBMCs. This sequence was found in a human donor in good health. In DNA form, the CDR3 reads TGTGCCAGCACCACGGTGGGCCTCGGGGCAGATACGCAGTATTTT. This encodes CASTTVGLGADTQYF.